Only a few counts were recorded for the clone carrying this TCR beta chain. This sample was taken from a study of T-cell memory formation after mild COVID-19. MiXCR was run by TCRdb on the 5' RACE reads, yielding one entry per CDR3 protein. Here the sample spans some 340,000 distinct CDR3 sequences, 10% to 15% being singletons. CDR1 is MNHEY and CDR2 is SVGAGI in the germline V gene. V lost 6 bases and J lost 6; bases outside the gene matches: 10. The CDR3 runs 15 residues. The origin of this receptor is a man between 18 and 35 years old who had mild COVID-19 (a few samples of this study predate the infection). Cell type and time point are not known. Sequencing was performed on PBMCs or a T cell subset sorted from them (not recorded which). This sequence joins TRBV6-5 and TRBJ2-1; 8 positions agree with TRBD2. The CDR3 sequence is CASSLGGDHFNEQFF. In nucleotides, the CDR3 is TGTGCCAGCAGCCTCGGGGGGGACCATTTCAATGAGCAGTTCTTC.